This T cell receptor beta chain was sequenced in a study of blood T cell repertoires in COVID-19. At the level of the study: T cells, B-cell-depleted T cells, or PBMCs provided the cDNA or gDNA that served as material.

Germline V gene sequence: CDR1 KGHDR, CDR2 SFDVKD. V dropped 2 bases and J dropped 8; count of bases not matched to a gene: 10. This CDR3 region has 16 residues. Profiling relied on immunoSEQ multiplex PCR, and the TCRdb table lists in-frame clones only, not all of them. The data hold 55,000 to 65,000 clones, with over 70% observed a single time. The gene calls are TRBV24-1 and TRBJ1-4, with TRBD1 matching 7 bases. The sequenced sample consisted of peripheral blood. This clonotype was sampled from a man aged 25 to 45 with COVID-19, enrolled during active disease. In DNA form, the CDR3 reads TGTGCCACCAGTGATTCCGGACAGGCCTCAGGGGAAAAACTGTTTTTT. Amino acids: CATSDSGQASGEKLFF.